These 32 T cell receptor beta chains share one sample of origin, sequenced in a study of blood T cell repertoires in COVID-19. Clones were sequenced by immunoSEQ multiplex PCR, and TCRdb holds only the in-frame ones, with some missing. The table has around 64,000 clones, over 80% seen once; the top ten hold under 6.5%. Sequenced input: peripheral blood. These receptors were taken from a man aged 45 to 65 with active COVID-19.

The chain has TRBV9 and TRBJ2-4; D is unresolved. Trimming took off 2 bases at V and 0 bases at J, with 6 bases between the two ends. The germline CDR1 and CDR2 sequences are SGDLS and YYNGEE. The CDR3 has 14 amino acids. CDR3 in amino acids: CASSVNLAKNIQYF. The CDR3 region has the DNA TGTGCCAGCAGCGTGAACTTAGCCAAAAACATTCAGTACTTC.

CDR3 amino acids: CASSPPAGGENTEAFF. As DNA, the CDR3 is TGTGCCAGCTCACCACCGGCCGGGGGGGAAAACACTGAAGCTTTCTTT. The rearrangement joins TRBV18 to TRBJ1-1; tentatively, D is TRBD1 (5 bases). Germline-derived CDR1 and CDR2 are KGHSH and LQKENI. V was shortened by 0 bases and J by 2 bases, with 13 bases between the two germline ends. The CDR3 contains 16 residues.

By its share, this clone is medium-sized. The chain recombines TRBV10-3 with TRBJ1-1, with D tentatively TRBD1 (5 bases). The CDR3 runs to 15 residues. The V end lost 0 bases, the J end lost 4 bases, and 12 bases lay between the germline ends. Germline-derived CDR1 and CDR2 are ENHRY and SYGVKD. The CDR3 region has the DNA TGTGCCATCAGTGAGTCGGGGGGTCTAGTCACTGAAGCTTTCTTT. Translation: CAISESGGLVTEAFF.

V is TRBV12-3 or TRBV12-4 and J is TRBJ1-4; possibly TRBD1 for D (5 bases). V lost 6 bases and J lost 8, with 10 bases in between. CDR3 length: 12 residues. For the CDR3, the DNA is TGTGCCAGCAGCCCCGGGGGGGAAAAACTGTTTTTT. Residues: CASSPGGEKLFF.

This clone was seen a few times. The genes are TRBV6-4 and TRBJ1-5; the match to TRBD1 covers 8 bases. J was trimmed by 2 bases and V by 8 bases; bases with no gene match: 2. Looked up from germline, CDR1 is MRHNA and CDR2 is SNTAGT. CDR3 size: 13 residues. As DNA, the CDR3 is TGTGCCAGCTTGGGACAGGGCAATCAGCCCCAGCATTTT. Translation: CASLGQGNQPQHF.

The chain combines TRBV7-2 with TRBJ2-1; 14 nucleotides match TRBD2. Germline loops: CDR1 SGHTA, CDR2 FQGNSA. The CDR3 has 16 amino acids. With 5 bases clipped from V and 15 bases from J, the junction kept 15 bases outside the gene matches. CDR3 protein: CASSPPGLAGVNGVFF. The CDR3 nucleotides read TGTGCCAGCAGCCCTCCGGGACTAGCGGGAGTCAATGGGGTGTTCTTC.

This chain connects TRBV10-3 to TRBJ2-7; 9 nucleotides agree with TRBD2. Germline trimming cut 2 bases from V and 8 bases from J; bases unmatched to any gene: 13. The CDR3 runs to 16 residues. Germline values: CDR1 ENHRY, CDR2 SYGVKD. Written as DNA, the CDR3 is TGTGCCATCAGTGAGAGGGCGGGAGGGCTCGAGATTAAGCAGTACTTC. Translation gives CAISERAGGLEIKQYF.

This chain joins TRBV27 and TRBJ2-2; 9 positions match TRBD2. Germline V gene sequence: CDR1 MNHEY, CDR2 SMNVEV (reference sequence). CDR3 length: 16 residues. Trimming removed 6 bases from V and 11 bases from J; junction bases left unmatched: 16. CDR3 coding DNA: TGTGCCAGCAGGCGGCGACTAGCGGATAAACTATTAGAGCTGTTTTTT. This translates into CASRRRLADKLLELFF.

The CDR3 sequence: CASSQNPTRNVLTF. For the CDR3, the DNA is TGCGCCAGCAGCCAAAACCCTACCAGGAACGTCCTGACTTTC. This chain links TRBV4-3 with TRBJ2-6; D is undetermined. CDR3 size: 14 residues. Deletions cut 2 bases from V and 10 bases from J, with 12 bases between. CDR1 and CDR2 (germline): LGHNA, YSLEER.

The genes are TRBV4-3 and TRBJ2-7; 8 bases map to TRBD2. CDR3 length equals 15 residues. Germline lookup yields CDR1 LGHNA and CDR2 YSLEER. V gave up 1 base and J gave up 3 bases; unmatched junction bases: 5. The CDR3 is CASSQASGSYYEQYF. DNA of the CDR3: TGCGCCAGCAGCCAAGCAAGCGGGAGCTACTACGAGCAGTACTTC.

V and J are TRBV19 and TRBJ2-1, with a possible D match to TRBD1 (5 bases). This CDR3 region has 13 residues. Trimming left V 3 bases short and J 7 bases short, with 10 bases between. Germline CDR1 and CDR2: LNHDA and SQIVND (reference sequence). CDR3 sequence reads: CASSMQGPNEQFF. Here the CDR3 DNA reads TGTGCCAGTAGTATGCAGGGTCCGAATGAGCAGTTCTTC.

This rearrangement joins TRBV13 to TRBJ2-5, with D possibly TRBD2 on 6 matching bases. The V and J ends lost 5 bases and 3 bases respectively, with 10 bases between them. The CDR3 covers 13 residues. Germline loops: CDR1 PRHDT, CDR2 FYEKMQ (reference sequence). The CDR3 region is CASSPGLKETQYF. The CDR3 DNA sequence: TGTGCCAGCAGCCCCGGACTAAAAGAGACCCAGTACTTC.

The chain has TRBV11-2 and TRBJ2-5; TRBD2 might be the D (6 bases). Germline CDR1 is SGHAT and CDR2 is FQNNGV. V lost 5 bases and J lost 9, with 22 bases in between. The CDR3 length is 15 residues. CDR3 coding DNA: TGTGCCAGCAGCCTAACGACTAGTCGCGGGCAGGCCCAGTACTTC. Translation: CASSLTTSRGQAQYF.

The chain combines TRBV2 with TRBJ2-1; 9 bases agree with TRBD1. The germline CDR1 and CDR2 sequences are SNHLY and FYNNEI. Trimming at V came to 0 bases and at J to 13 bases, leaving 7 bases not matched to a gene. This CDR3 is 14 amino acids long. Written as DNA, the CDR3 is TGTGCCAGCAGTGAAGCTGGACAGGGGAGTGGACAGTTCTTC. Translated, it gives CASSEAGQGSGQFF. The variable domain in full, completed from reference TRBV2 and TRBJ2-1, reads EPEVTQTPSHQVTQMGQEVILRCVPISNHLYFYWYRQILGQKVEFLVSFYNNEISEKSEIFDDQFSVERPDGSNFTLKIRSTKLEDSAMYFCASSEAGQGSGQFFGPGTRLTVL.

The chain employs TRBV7-9 and TRBJ1-1; tentatively, D is TRBD1 (5 bases). V lost 7 bases, J lost 3 bases, and 15 bases lay in between. The CDR3 contains 14 residues. Germline CDR1 SEHNR, CDR2 FQNEAQ (reference sequence). CDR3 amino acids: CASIPTKGHTEAFF. In nucleotides, the CDR3 is TGTGCCAGCATCCCCACCAAGGGGCACACTGAAGCTTTCTTT.

In its sample, this clone was seen a few times. This chain links TRBV24-1 with TRBJ2-7, with no clear D. CDR1 and CDR2 (germline): KGHDR, SFDVKD. This CDR3 is 13 amino acids long. Trimming removed 4 bases from V and 5 bases from J, with 11 bases in between. The CDR3 sequence: CATSDPPLHEQYF. DNA for the CDR3: TGTGCCACCAGTGACCCTCCTCTCCACGAGCAGTACTTC.

The CDR3 DNA reads as TGTGCCAGCAGCTTAGCGATGGCGGCCCAGTTCTTC. Its protein is CASSLAMAAQFF. The gene calls are TRBV7-2 and TRBJ2-1, with D unclear. The CDR3 has 12 residues. Trimming shortened V by 0 bases and J by 13 bases, and 10 bases separated the two germline ends. Germline CDR1 is SGHTA and CDR2 is FQGNSA.

The V and J genes are TRBV4-3 and TRBJ2-1; D might be TRBD2 (6 bases). Germline CDR1 and CDR2: LGHNA and YSLEER. Trimming cost V 0 bases and J 8 bases, with 23 bases left between them. The CDR3 runs to 18 residues. This chain's CDR3 is CASSQDRITSQRRDEQFF. Here the CDR3 DNA reads TGCGCCAGCAGCCAAGATCGAATAACTAGCCAGCGCCGTGATGAGCAGTTCTTC.

This clone was observed a single time. This chain links TRBV18 with TRBJ1-5; 9 positions match TRBD1. V dropped 4 bases and J dropped 0; count of bases not matched to a gene: 1. This CDR3 region has 15 residues. The germline V gene has CDR1 KGHSH and CDR2 LQKENI. CDR3 sequence: CASSRDRASNQPQHF. In DNA, the CDR3 is TGTGCCAGCTCACGGGACAGGGCTAGCAATCAGCCCCAGCATTTT.

The chain combines TRBV10-2 with TRBJ1-3, with D hard to call. V shed 1 base and J shed 2 bases, with 12 bases lying between them. From germline, CDR1 is WSHSY and CDR2 SAAADI. The CDR3 contains 16 residues. The CDR3 bases are TGCGCCAGCAGTGAGTGGGCAACAGTTCCTGGAAACACCATATATTTT. This codes for CASSEWATVPGNTIYF.

The genes are TRBV6-5 and TRBJ1-1, with TRBD1 matching 11 bases. V was pared by 7 bases and J by 3 bases, with 4 bases of the junction left unmatched. CDR3 length: 14 residues. Per germline, CDR1 MNHEY and CDR2 SVGAGI. CDR3 nucleotides: TGTGCCAGCAAGCCGGACAGGGGGCACACTGAAGCTTTCTTT. Amino acid sequence: CASKPDRGHTEAFF.

This clone appeared a single time. This same CDR3 is encoded by further DNA sequences in the sample. J is TRBJ2-1 and V is TRBV19, with D possibly being TRBD2 (6 bases). The ends were cut back, 3 bases at V and 2 bases at J, with 8 bases in the middle. From germline, CDR1 is LNHDA and CDR2 SQIVND (reference sequence). The CDR3 covers 14 residues. The CDR3 loop is CASSMGGTYNEQFF. In DNA, the CDR3 is TGTGCCAGTAGTATGGGAGGTACCTACAATGAGCAGTTCTTC. The full variable domain, with the rest looked up from reference TRBV19 and TRBJ2-1, is DGGITQSPKYLFRKEGQNVTLSCEQNLNHDAMYWYRQDPGQGLRLIYYSQIVNDFQKGDIAEGYSVSREKKESFPLTVTSAQKNPTAFYLCASSMGGTYNEQFFGPGTRLTVL.

This chain connects TRBV20-1 to TRBJ2-5; 13 bases align to TRBD2. Germline V gene lookup returns CDR1 DFQATT and CDR2 SNEGSKA (reference sequence). The J segment lost 2 bases and the V segment lost 3 bases, leaving 15 bases of the junction unmatched. This CDR3 has 19 amino acids. The CDR3 reads CSASETGTSGKRGQETQYF. CDR3 in DNA: TGCAGTGCTAGTGAAACCGGGACTAGCGGGAAAAGGGGGCAAGAGACCCAGTACTTC.

The rearrangement links TRBV6-1 to TRBJ1-1; D is possibly TRBD1 (5 bases). CDR1 is MNHNS and CDR2 is SASEGT in the germline V gene. With 2 bases removed from V and 8 bases from J, the gap between germline ends came to 12 bases. CDR3 length: 13 amino acids. The CDR3 nucleotides are TGTGCCAGCAGTGAAAATTTTCGACAGGAAGCTTTCTTT. It translates to CASSENFRQEAFF.

This clone was observed a handful of times. CDR3 DNA sequence: TGTGCCAGCAGCGAGACCTCAGGGGTTGGCTACACCTTC. Translation: CASSETSGVGYTF. This chain joins TRBV7-3 and TRBJ1-2; possibly TRBD1 for D (6 bases). This CDR3 contains 13 residues. Germline V gene lookup returns CDR1 SGHTA and CDR2 FQGTGA. V lost 5 bases, J lost 7 bases, and 14 bases lay in between.

The chain combines TRBV12-3 or TRBV12-4 with TRBJ1-1; unclear D gene. The CDR3 contains 12 residues. V was shortened by 3 bases and J by 5 bases, with 7 bases between the two germline ends. The CDR3 loop reads CASSFARTEAFF. In DNA form, the CDR3 reads TGTGCCAGCAGTTTCGCGCGGACTGAAGCTTTCTTT.

The chain carries TRBV5-4 and TRBJ2-1, with TRBD2 identical over 13 bases. This CDR3 comprises 16 residues. Trimming took 4 bases from V and 1 from J; bases not matched to a gene: 2. The germline gives CDR1 SGHNT, CDR2 YYREEE (reference sequence). The CDR3 nucleotides read TGTGCCAGCAGCCCGGGACTAGCGGGATCCTACAATGAGCAGTTCTTC. Its protein is CASSPGLAGSYNEQFF.

The rearrangement links TRBV30 to TRBJ1-1, with 7 nucleotides matching TRBD1. CDR3 length equals 13 residues. V shed 3 bases, J shed 1 base, and the junction held 2 bases outside the gene matches. The V gene's germline CDR1 is GTSNPN and CDR2 SVGIG (reference sequence). This CDR3 reads CAWRTGSNTEAFF. CDR3 bases: TGTGCCTGGAGGACAGGGTCGAACACTGAAGCTTTCTTT.

This clone was detected many times. Other DNA sequences from this sample encode an identical CDR3 as well. This chain connects TRBV7-8 to TRBJ1-2, with 9 bases that match TRBD1. Per the germline V gene, CDR1 is SGHVS and CDR2 is FQNEAQ. V lost 5 bases, J lost 2 bases, and 3 bases stayed unmatched. The CDR3 runs to 14 residues. The CDR3: CASSPGQGNYGYTF. The CDR3 DNA follows: TGTGCCAGCAGCCCAGGACAGGGGAACTATGGCTACACCTTC.

The chain uses TRBV4-2 and TRBJ2-4; the D is unclear. The ends were cut back, 0 bases at V and 9 bases at J, with 9 bases in the middle. This CDR3 has 13 residues. In germline, CDR1 is LGHNA, CDR2 YNFKEQ. The CDR3, as DNA: TGTGCCAGCAGCCAAGATTATGCAGGCATTCAGTACTTC. This codes for CASSQDYAGIQYF.

The rearrangement uses TRBV5-1 and TRBJ2-3; D is possibly TRBD1 (5 bases). The CDR3 spans 14 residues. Trimming took off 6 bases at V and 4 bases at J, with 15 bases between the two ends. Germline V gene data show CDR1 as SGHRS and CDR2 as YFSETQ. Here the CDR3 reads CASTDDRGADTQYF. The CDR3 DNA is TGCGCCAGCACCGATGACAGAGGTGCAGATACGCAGTATTTT. Filled out from reference TRBV5-1 and TRBJ2-3, the complete variable domain reads KAGVTQTPRYLIKTRGQQVTLSCSPISGHRSVSWYQQTPGQGLQFLFEYFSETQRNKGNFPGRFSGRQFSNSRSEMNVSTLELGDSALYLCASTDDRGADTQYFGPGTRLTVL.

The chain combines TRBV19 with TRBJ2-3; tentatively, D is TRBD2 (5 bases). Germline assignment: CDR1 LNHDA and CDR2 SQIVND (reference sequence). This CDR3 region has 15 residues. Trimming removed 5 bases at V and 6 bases at J, with 18 bases between. CDR3 protein: CASSPSRSGMDTQYF. The CDR3 coding sequence is TGTGCCAGTAGTCCCTCCCGGTCGGGGATGGATACGCAGTATTTT.